A selection of T cell receptor beta chains follows, all from one sample in a study of graft-versus-host responses after intestinal transplantation. Only in-frame clones appear in the TCRdb table, and some are missing; sequencing was by immunoSEQ multiplex PCR. Of nearly 45,000 clones detected, about 91% appear once; the ten largest clones hold 4% to 4.5%. The sequenced sample was PBMCs, obtained 524 days after transplant. Receptors originate from a human patient who received an intestinal transplant, so some T cells may come from the graft donor. CDR3s include the opening cysteine and the closing phenylalanine or tryptophan. The order of the fields is clone size, D gene, J gene, V gene, CDR3 DNA, CDR3 protein. A D gene is named only where the DNA matches it firmly. Size tells how often a clone was seen (once, few, many) or the class of an expanded clone, and some rows leave it out.

>.|.|TRBJ1-6|TRBV5-1
TGCGCCAGCAGCTTGGACAGTATTAATTCACCCCTCCACTTT
CASSLDSINSPLHF
>.|TRBD2|TRBJ2-7|TRBV2
TGTGCCAGCAGTTTGACTAGCGGGGGGTACGAGCAGTACTTC
CASSLTSGGYEQYF
>.|TRBD2|TRBJ2-3|TRBV9
TGTGCCAGCAGCGCGACTAGCGATACGCAGTATTTT
CASSATSDTQYF
>.|.|TRBJ2-7|TRBV27
TGTGCCAGCGCACCAGGTACCTCCTACGAGCAGTACTTC
CASAPGTSYEQYF
>.|.|TRBJ2-1|TRBV2
TGTGCCAGCCTTTCTGGGCCCTACAATGAGCAGTTCTTC
CASLSGPYNEQFF
>.|.|TRBJ2-5|TRBV19
TGTGCCAGTAGTATAGGGGGGGAGACCCAGTACTTC
CASSIGGETQYF
>once|.|TRBJ2-1|TRBV2
TGTGCCAGCAAGGGGTGGGGTGCGGTGGATGAGCAGTTCTTC
CASKGWGAVDEQFF
>.|.|TRBJ2-7|TRBV6-5
TGTGCCAGCAGTCATCGGTCACGTTTCTCCTACGAGCAGTACTTC
CASSHRSRFSYEQYF
>.|.|TRBJ1-6|TRBV6-5
TGTGCCAGCAGTTACTCGTCGGCAGGGATCAATTCACCCCTCCACTTT
CASSYSSAGINSPLHF
>.|.|TRBJ2-5|TRBV6-5
TGTGCCAGCACCGAACAGGGTCATCGGGAGACCCAGTACTTC
CASTEQGHRETQYF
>.|.|TRBJ1-2|TRBV5-4
TGTGCCAGCAGCTTGGTTCATCCTGACCTCTATGGCTACACCTTC
CASSLVHPDLYGYTF
>.|.|TRBJ2-7|TRBV6-1
TGTGCCAGCAGTCGGTCGGGCCCGAAAGCCTACGAGCAGTACTTC
CASSRSGPKAYEQYF
>.|.|TRBJ2-7|TRBV13
TGTGCCAGCAGATCTTCTGGGGACTTACTCGACGAGCAGTACTTC
CASRSSGDLLDEQYF
>.|TRBD1|TRBJ1-1|TRBV9
TGTGCCAGCAGCGTAGTTTCAGGGGGCCCCATCCAACACACTGAAGCTTTCTTT
CASSVVSGGPIQHTEAFF
>.|TRBD2|TRBJ2-1|TRBV19
TGTGCCAGTAGTATTGAAGGAGTGGGACTAGCGGGAGAATTCTCCTACAATGAGCAGTTCTTC
CASSIEGVGLAGEFSYNEQFF
>.|TRBD1|TRBJ2-1|TRBV29-1
TGCAGCGTGGGACAGGGAGGCTTGGGTGAGCAGTTCTTC
CSVGQGGLGEQFF
>once|TRBD1|TRBJ2-7|TRBV5-5
TGTGCCAGCAGCTCAGGGGGCTACGAGCAGTACTTC
CASSSGGYEQYF
>.|.|TRBJ2-7|TRBV6-6
TGTGCCAGCAGTTACGTACCCAATCGGGTACTCTACGAGCAGTACTTC
CASSYVPNRVLYEQYF
>.|.|TRBJ1-6|TRBV6-5
TGTGCCAGCAGTTACCTCAGTTCCGAGTCACCCCTCCACTTT
CASSYLSSESPLHF
>once|TRBD1|TRBJ2-7|TRBV27
TGTGCCAGCAGTTTGGGGACAGGCTACGAGCAGTACTTC
CASSLGTGYEQYF
>once|.|TRBJ2-7|TRBV11-2
TGTGCCAGCAGTCAGGAAGGACTCTACGAGCAGTACTTC
CASSQEGLYEQYF
>.|TRBD2|TRBJ2-7|TRBV19
TGTGCCAGCGGACCGGGACTAGCGGTTTACGAGCAGTACTTC
CASGPGLAVYEQYF
>.|.|TRBJ2-1|TRBV27
TGTGCCAGCAGGGGTCCTTACTACAATGAGCAGTTCTTC
CASRGPYYNEQFF
>once|.|TRBJ1-2|TRBV29-1
TGCAGCGTCTGGGTGGACTATGGCTACACCTTC
CSVWVDYGYTF